The clone carrying this T cell receptor beta chain was counted ten times or more. Its antigen is not identified. The CDR3 is 13 residues long. With 6 bases clipped from V and 5 bases from J, the junction kept 4 bases outside the gene matches. Germline CDR1 reads WSHSY; CDR2 reads SAAADI. These data come from a study of CD8+ T cells in alopecia areata. Stated treatment: oral pan-JAK inhibitor, 5-10 mg twice daily. The authors extracted RNA and reverse transcribed it into cDNA as the sequencing template. This table comes from immunoSEQ multiplex PCR, and its TCRdb copy is limited to in-frame clones, with some not included. The top ten clones hold roughly 2.8% of a sample with approximately 200,000 clones, less than 50% of them seen once. Whole-study findings and limits: Numerous clones, expanded in lesions, remained in scalp and blood during tofacitinib.

The sequenced sample was CD4+ T cells sorted from blood, obtained around week 37, from a patient treated with tofacitinib. The J gene is TRBJ2-7, the V gene TRBV10-2; TRBD1 agrees at 10 bases. This clonotype was sampled from a human donor with alopecia areata. The CDR3 here is CASRGQGRNEQYF. CDR3 nucleotides: TGCGCCAGCAGGGGACAGGGGAGGAACGAGCAGTACTTC.